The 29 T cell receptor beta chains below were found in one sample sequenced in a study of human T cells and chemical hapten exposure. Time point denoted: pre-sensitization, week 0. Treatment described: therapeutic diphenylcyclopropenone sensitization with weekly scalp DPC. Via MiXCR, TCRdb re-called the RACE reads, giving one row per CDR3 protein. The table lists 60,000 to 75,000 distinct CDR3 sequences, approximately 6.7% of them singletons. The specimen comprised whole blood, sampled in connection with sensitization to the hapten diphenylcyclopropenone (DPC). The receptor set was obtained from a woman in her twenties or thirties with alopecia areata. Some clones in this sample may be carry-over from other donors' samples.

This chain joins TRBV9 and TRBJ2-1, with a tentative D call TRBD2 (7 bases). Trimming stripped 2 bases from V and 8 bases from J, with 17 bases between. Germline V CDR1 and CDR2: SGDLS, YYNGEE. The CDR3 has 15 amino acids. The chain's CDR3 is CASSVRGGPWDEQFF. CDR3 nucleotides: TGTGCCAGCAGCGTGAGGGGGGGCCCGTGGGATGAGCAGTTCTTC.

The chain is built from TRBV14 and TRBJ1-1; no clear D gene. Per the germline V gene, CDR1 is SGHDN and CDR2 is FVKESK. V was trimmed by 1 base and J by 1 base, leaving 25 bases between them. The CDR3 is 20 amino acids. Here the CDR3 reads CASSQVPDWGESLGNTEAFF. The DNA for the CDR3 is TGTGCCAGCAGCCAAGTGCCGGATTGGGGAGAAAGCTTGGGGAACACTGAAGCTTTCTTT.

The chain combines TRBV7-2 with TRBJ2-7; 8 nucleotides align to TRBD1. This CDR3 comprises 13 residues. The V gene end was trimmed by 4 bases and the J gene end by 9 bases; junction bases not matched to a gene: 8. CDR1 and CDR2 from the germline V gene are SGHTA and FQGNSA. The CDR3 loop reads CASSSDRGTGQYF. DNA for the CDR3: TGTGCCAGCAGCTCCGACAGGGGTACCGGGCAGTACTTC.

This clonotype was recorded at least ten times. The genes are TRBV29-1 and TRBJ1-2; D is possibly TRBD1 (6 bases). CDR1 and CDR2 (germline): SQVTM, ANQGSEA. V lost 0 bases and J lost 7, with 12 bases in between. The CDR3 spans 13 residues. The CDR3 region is CSVEDPGAGGYTF. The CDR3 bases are TGCAGCGTTGAAGATCCGGGGGCGGGTGGCTACACCTTC.

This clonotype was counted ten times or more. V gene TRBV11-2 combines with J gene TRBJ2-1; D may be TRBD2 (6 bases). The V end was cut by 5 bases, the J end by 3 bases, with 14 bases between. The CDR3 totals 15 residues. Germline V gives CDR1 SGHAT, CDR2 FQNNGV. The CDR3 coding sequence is TGTGCCAGCAGCCCCGGGACTCAACGCTACAATGAGCAGTTCTTC. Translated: CASSPGTQRYNEQFF.

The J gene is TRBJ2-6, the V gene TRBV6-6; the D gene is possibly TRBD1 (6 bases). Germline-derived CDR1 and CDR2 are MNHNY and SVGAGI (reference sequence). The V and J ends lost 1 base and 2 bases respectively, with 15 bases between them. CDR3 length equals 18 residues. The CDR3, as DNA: TGTGCCAGCAGTTACTATGACAGGTTCACGCCTGGGGCCAACGTCCTGACTTTC. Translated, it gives CASSYYDRFTPGANVLTF.

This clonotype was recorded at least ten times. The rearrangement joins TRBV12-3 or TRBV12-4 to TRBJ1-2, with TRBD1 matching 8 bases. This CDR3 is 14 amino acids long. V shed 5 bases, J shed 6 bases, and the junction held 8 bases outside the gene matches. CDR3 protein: CASSGPWTGNGYTF. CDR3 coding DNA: TGTGCCAGCAGTGGCCCATGGACAGGGAATGGCTACACCTTC.

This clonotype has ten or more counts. In nucleotides, the CDR3 is TGTGCCACCCGGGACAGGGCCTTCTCTGGGGCCAACGTCCTGACTTTC. This codes for CATRDRAFSGANVLTF. The V and J genes are TRBV19 and TRBJ2-6, with 9 bases matching TRBD1. Per germline, CDR1 LNHDA and CDR2 SQIVND (reference sequence). The trim removed 10 bases at V and 0 bases at J, leaving 7 bases unmatched. The CDR3 sequence is 16 residues long.

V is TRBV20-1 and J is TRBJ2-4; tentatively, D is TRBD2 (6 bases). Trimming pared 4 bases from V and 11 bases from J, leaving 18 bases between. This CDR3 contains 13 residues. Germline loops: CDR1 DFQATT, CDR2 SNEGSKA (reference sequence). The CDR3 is CSAITNLAPVQYF. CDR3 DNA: TGCAGTGCTATCACTAACCTAGCGCCGGTTCAGTACTTC.

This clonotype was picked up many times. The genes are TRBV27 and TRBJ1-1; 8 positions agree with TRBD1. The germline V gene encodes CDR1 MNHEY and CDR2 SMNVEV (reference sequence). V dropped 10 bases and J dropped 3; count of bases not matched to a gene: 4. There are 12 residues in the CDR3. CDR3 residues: CANTDRDTEAFF. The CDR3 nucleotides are TGTGCCAATACGGACAGGGACACTGAAGCTTTCTTT.

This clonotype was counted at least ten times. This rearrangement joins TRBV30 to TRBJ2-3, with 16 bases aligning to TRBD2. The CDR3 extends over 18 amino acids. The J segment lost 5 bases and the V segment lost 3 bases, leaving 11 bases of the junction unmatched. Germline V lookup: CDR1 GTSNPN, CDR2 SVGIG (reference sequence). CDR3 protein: CAWRPIAGTSGGGDTQYF. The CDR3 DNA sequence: TGTGCCTGGAGACCGATAGCCGGGACTAGCGGGGGGGGAGATACGCAGTATTTT. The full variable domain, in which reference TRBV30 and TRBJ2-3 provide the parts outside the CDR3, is SQTIHQWPATLVQPVGSPLSLECTVEGTSNPNLYWYRQAAGRGLQLLFYSVGIGQISSEVPQNLSASRPQDRQFILSSKKLLLSDSGFYLCAWRPIAGTSGGGDTQYFGPGTRLTVL.

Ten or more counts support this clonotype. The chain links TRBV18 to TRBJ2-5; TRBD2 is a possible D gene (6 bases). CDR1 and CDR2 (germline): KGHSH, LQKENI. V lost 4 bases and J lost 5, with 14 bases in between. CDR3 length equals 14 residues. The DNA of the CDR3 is TGTGCCAGCTCACTAATGTCCGGAGGGGAGACCCAGTACTTC. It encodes CASSLMSGGETQYF. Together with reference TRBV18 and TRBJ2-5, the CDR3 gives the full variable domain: NAGVMQNPRHLVRRRGQEARLRCSPMKGHSHVYWYRQLPEEGLKFMVYLQKENIIDESGMPKERFSAEFPKEGPSILRIQQVVRGDSAAYFCASSLMSGGETQYFGPGTRLLVL.

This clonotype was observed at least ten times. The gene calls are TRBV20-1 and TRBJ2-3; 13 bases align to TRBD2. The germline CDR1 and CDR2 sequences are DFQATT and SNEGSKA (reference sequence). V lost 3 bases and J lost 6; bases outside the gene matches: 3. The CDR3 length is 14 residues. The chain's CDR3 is CSASGTSGVDTQYF. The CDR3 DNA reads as TGCAGTGCTAGCGGGACTAGCGGGGTGGATACGCAGTATTTT.

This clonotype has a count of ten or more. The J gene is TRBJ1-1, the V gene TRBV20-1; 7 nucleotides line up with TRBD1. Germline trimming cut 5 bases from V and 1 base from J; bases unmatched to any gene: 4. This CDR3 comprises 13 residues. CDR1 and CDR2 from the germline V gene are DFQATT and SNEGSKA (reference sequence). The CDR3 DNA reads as TGCAGTGCTGCCGGGACAGCGAACACTGAAGCTTTCTTT. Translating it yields CSAAGTANTEAFF.

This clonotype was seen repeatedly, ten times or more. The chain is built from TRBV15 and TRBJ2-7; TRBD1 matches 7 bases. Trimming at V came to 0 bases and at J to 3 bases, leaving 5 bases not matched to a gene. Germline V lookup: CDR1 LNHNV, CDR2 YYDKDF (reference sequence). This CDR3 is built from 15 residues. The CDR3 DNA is TGTGCCACCAGCAGAGACCGGACAGGATACTACGAGCAGTACTTC. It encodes CATSRDRTGYYEQYF.

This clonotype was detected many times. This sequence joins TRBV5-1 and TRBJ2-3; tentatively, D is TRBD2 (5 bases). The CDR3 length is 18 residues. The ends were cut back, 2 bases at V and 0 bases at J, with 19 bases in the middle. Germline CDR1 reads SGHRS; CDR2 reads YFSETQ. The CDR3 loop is CASSFLSVASSSTDTQYF. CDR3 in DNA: TGCGCCAGCAGCTTCCTTTCGGTGGCGTCTAGCAGCACAGATACGCAGTATTTT.

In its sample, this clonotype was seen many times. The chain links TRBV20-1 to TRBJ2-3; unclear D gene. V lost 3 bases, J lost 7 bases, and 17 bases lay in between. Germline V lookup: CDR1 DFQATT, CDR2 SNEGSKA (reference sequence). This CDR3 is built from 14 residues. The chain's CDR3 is CSASWQANAHTQYF. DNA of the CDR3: TGCAGTGCTAGTTGGCAGGCTAACGCCCATACGCAGTATTTT.

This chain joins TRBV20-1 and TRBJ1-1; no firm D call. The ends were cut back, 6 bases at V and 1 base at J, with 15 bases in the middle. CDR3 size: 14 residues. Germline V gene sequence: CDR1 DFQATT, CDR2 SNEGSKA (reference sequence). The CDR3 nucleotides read TGCAGTGCCCTGACGGACCCTTCGAACACTGAAGCTTTCTTT. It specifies CSALTDPSNTEAFF.

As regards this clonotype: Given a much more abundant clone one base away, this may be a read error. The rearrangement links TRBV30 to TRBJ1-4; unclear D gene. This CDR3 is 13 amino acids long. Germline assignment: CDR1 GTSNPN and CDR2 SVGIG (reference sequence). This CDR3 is CAWRSTGGEKQFF. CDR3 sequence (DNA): TGTGCCTGGCGCTCGACCGGCGGTGAAAAACAGTTTTTT.

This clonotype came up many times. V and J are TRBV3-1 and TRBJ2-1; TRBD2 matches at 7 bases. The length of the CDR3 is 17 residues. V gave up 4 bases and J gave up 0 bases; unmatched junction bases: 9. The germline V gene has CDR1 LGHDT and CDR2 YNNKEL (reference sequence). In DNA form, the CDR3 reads TGTGCCAGCAGCCGCGATGGGGGGGGAAGCTCCTACAATGAGCAGTTCTTC. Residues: CASSRDGGGSSYNEQFF.

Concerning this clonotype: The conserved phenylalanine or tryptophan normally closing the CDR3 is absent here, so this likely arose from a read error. The CDR3 region is CASSEGWGYGYTI. The CDR3 bases are TGTGCCAGCAGTGAGGGGTGGGGCTATGGCTACACCATC. This chain joins TRBV25-1 and TRBJ1-2, with D unclear. Germline assignment: CDR1 MGHDK and CDR2 SYGVNS. The CDR3 covers 13 residues. V lost 3 bases and J lost 4, with 9 bases in between.

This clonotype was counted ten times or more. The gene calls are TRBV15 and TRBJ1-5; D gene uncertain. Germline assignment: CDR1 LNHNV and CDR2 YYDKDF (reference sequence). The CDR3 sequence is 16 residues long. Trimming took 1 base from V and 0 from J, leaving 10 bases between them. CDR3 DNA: TGTGCCACCAGCAGAGGAAGGCGGGGTAGCAATCAGCCCCAGCATTTT. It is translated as CATSRGRRGSNQPQHF.

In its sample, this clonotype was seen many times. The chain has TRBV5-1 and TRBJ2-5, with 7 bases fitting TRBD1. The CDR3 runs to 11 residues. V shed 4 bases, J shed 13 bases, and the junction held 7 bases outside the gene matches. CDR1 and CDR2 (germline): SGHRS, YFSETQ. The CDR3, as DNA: TGCGCCAGCAGCCCGGGACAGAGTCTGTACTTC. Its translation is CASSPGQSLYF.

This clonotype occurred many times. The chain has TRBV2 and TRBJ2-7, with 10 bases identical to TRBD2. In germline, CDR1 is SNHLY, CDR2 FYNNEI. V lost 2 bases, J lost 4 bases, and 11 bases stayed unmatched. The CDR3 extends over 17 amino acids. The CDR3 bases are TGTGCCAGCAGTGAAACATTAGAAGCGGGGGGGCCTTACGAGCAGTACTTC. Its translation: CASSETLEAGGPYEQYF.

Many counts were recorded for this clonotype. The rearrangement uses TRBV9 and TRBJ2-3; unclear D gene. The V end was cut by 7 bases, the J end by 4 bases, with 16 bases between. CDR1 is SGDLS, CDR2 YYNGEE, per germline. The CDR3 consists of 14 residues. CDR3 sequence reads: CASAARALSDTQYF. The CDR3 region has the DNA TGTGCCAGCGCTGCCCGGGCTTTATCAGATACGCAGTATTTT.

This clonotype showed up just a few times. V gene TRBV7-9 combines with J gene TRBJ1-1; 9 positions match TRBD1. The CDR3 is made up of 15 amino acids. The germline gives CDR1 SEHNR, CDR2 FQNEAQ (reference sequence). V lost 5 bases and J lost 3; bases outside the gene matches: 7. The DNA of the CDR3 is TGTGCCAGCAGCCCAGGACAGGGGCCGGACACTGAAGCTTTCTTT. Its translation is CASSPGQGPDTEAFF.

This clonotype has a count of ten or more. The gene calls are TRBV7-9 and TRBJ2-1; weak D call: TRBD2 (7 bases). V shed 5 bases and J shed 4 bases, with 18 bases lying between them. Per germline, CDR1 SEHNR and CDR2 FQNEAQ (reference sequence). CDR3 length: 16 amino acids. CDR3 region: CASSALGGGTYNEQFF. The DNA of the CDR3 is TGTGCCAGCAGCGCCCTAGGCGGGGGCACTTACAATGAGCAGTTCTTC.

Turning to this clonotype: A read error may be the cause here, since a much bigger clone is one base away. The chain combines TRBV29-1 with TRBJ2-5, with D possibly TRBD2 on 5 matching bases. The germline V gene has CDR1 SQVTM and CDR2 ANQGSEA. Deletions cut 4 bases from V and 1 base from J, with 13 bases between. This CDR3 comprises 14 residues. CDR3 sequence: CSVGGRSGQETQYF. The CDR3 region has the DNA TGCAGCGTTGGGGGTAGGAGCGGCCAAGAGACCCAGTACTTC.

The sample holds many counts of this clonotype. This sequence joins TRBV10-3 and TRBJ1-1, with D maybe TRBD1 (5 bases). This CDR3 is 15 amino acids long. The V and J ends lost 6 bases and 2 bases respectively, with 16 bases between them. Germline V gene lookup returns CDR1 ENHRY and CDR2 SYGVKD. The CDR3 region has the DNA TGTGCCATCAGGGGGCCAAGCGGTTCCAACACTGAAGCTTTCTTT. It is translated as CAIRGPSGSNTEAFF.